This TCR beta chain was sequenced in a study of patients and donors after allogeneic stem cell transplantation. The CDR3 has 14 amino acids. V lost 3 bases to trimming and J lost 2 bases, with 10 bases between them. Germline CDR1 LNHNV, CDR2 YYDKDF (reference sequence). This clonotype was counted between two and nine times. TCRdb redid the calling of the RT-PCR reads with MiXCR, one entry per CDR3 protein. The data contain about 200,000 distinct CDR3 sequences, 35% to 45% of them seen just once; the ten biggest clones take up roughly 12%. V is TRBV15 and J is TRBJ1-2, with D possibly TRBD1 on 5 matching bases. Sequences were obtained from blood, either unsorted or a sorted T cell fraction (not recorded which). The source is a human donor who was either an allogeneic HSCT recipient or a stem cell or donor lymphocyte infusion donor (not recorded which). It is not recorded whose cells these are; they may come from a transplant donor. DNA for the CDR3: TGTGCCACCAGCAGGAGGGGCGCGAACTATGGCTACACCTTC. Translated: CATSRRGANYGYTF.